One and the same sample provided the 7 T cell receptor beta chains below, sequenced in a study of regulatory T cells in long-lasting Graves disease. Construction of TCR beta libraries relied on iRepertoire HTBI primers and on Arm-PCR targeting CDR3 regions. TCRdb recomputed calls from the multiplex PCR reads with MiXCR, one row per CDR3 protein. The repertoire consists of roughly 400,000 distinct CDR3 sequences, with 21% occurring once and the leading ten covering roughly an eighth. The time point denotes: persistent/refractory GD, antithyroid drugs over 5 years with positive TRAb. PBMC-derived RNA was used for the TCR library. Material: peripheral blood mononuclear cells (PBMCs), obtained when the disease was refractory, from a patient treated with antithyroid drugs. These receptors originate from a female donor with Graves disease.

This clonotype appeared a few times. CDR3 sequence reads: CASSPGLTETLAKNIQYF. CDR3 coding DNA: TGCGCCAGCAGCCCCGGACTTACAGAGACCCTAGCCAAAAACATTCAGTACTTC. This chain uses TRBV5-1 with TRBJ2-4; perhaps TRBD2 as D (5 bases). Trimming left V 4 bases short and J 0 bases short, with 20 bases between. The CDR3 covers 18 residues. The V gene's germline CDR1 is SGHRS and CDR2 YFSETQ. Full variable domain (remainder filled in from reference TRBV5-1 and TRBJ2-4): KAGVTQTPRYLIKTRGQQVTLSCSPISGHRSVSWYQQTPGQGLQFLFEYFSETQRNKGNFPGRFSGRQFSNSRSEMNVSTLELGDSALYLCASSPGLTETLAKNIQYFGAGTRLSVL.

This clonotype was found a few times. V gene TRBV6-1 combines with J gene TRBJ1-1; a possible D gene is TRBD1 (5 bases). This CDR3 is built from 15 residues. From germline, CDR1 is MNHNS and CDR2 SASEGT. The ends were cut back, 1 base at V and 0 bases at J, with 9 bases in the middle. CDR3 in DNA: TGTGCCAGCAGTGAAGTCCCGGACATGAACACTGAAGCTTTCTTT. It encodes CASSEVPDMNTEAFF.

This clonotype was observed a single time. V gene TRBV19 combines with J gene TRBJ1-1; no reliable D call. With 2 bases removed from V and 4 bases from J, the gap between germline ends came to 11 bases. The CDR3 extends over 14 amino acids. Germline-derived CDR1 and CDR2 are LNHDA and SQIVND (reference sequence). The CDR3 DNA is TGTGCCAGTAGTATAAAGGGATCCGTCACTGAAGCTTTCTTT. This gives the protein CASSIKGSVTEAFF. The whole variable domain, remainder taken from reference TRBV19 and TRBJ1-1, is DGGITQSPKYLFRKEGQNVTLSCEQNLNHDAMYWYRQDPGQGLRLIYYSQIVNDFQKGDIAEGYSVSREKKESFPLTVTSAQKNPTAFYLCASSIKGSVTEAFFGQGTRLTVV.

V is TRBV6-1 and J is TRBJ1-6; TRBD1 might be the D (5 bases). V lost 6 bases and J lost 8, with 5 bases in between. The CDR3 covers 11 residues. Per germline, CDR1 MNHNS and CDR2 SASEGT. The CDR3 coding sequence is TGTGCCAGCAGGGGGGATTCACCCCTCCACTTT. Translation: CASRGDSPLHF.

This clonotype has a handful of counts. This chain uses TRBV28 with TRBJ2-2; D is unclear. V dropped 2 bases and J dropped 6 bases, with 10 bases sitting between them. Germline assignment: CDR1 MDHEN and CDR2 SYDVKM. The CDR3 is 14 amino acids. CDR3 loop: CASSLADLPGELFF. The CDR3 coding sequence is TGTGCCAGCAGTTTAGCGGACCTCCCCGGGGAGCTGTTTTTT.

This clonotype was detected many times. CDR3 bases: TGTGCCATCAGTGGGGACAGGGGGCTTCTCGAGACCCAGTACTTC. Protein: CAISGDRGLLETQYF. This chain connects TRBV10-3 to TRBJ2-5; TRBD1 aligns across 12 bases. Germline-derived CDR1 and CDR2 are ENHRY and SYGVKD. The J segment lost 5 bases and the V segment lost 4 bases, leaving 5 bases of the junction unmatched. The CDR3 length is 15 residues.

This clonotype appeared many times. The chain recombines TRBV27 with TRBJ1-1, with 7 bases matching TRBD1. The V gene's germline CDR1 is MNHEY and CDR2 SMNVEV (reference sequence). V lost 5 bases and J lost 0; bases outside the gene matches: 6. CDR3 length equals 15 residues. The CDR3 DNA reads TGTGCCAGCAGTCTCGGGACAGAGATGAACACTGAAGCTTTCTTT. It is translated as CASSLGTEMNTEAFF.